One sample yielded the 30 T cell receptor beta chains listed below, sequenced in a study of OX40 agonist ivuxolimab in advanced cancers. TCRdb's table, derived via immunoSEQ multiplex PCR, lists solely in-frame clones and lacks some. The profile shows around 65,000 clones, 70% to 90% of them singletons. The specimen was CD4+ or CD8+ T cells sorted from blood, collected in a trial of the OX40 agonist ivuxolimab. The origin of the receptors is an adult with an advanced solid tumor such as melanoma, head and neck, liver or kidney cancer.

The genes are TRBV4-1 and TRBJ1-3, with 10 positions matching TRBD1. Germline V gives CDR1 MGHRA, CDR2 YSYEKL. The CDR3 spans 18 residues. V shed 2 bases and J 4 bases; nucleotides not matched to a gene: 11. The CDR3 nucleotides read TGCGCCAGCAGCCAACCTACCCGTGGGACAGGGGCCGGAAACACCATATATTTT. This encodes CASSQPTRGTGAGNTIYF.

In nucleotides, the CDR3 is TGCGCCAGCAGCTTGAATACAGGAGCCACAGATACGCAGTATTTT. As protein: CASSLNTGATDTQYF. V usage is TRBV5-1 and J usage is TRBJ2-3; TRBD1 is a possible D gene (5 bases). Trimming cost V 1 base and J 2 bases, with 11 bases left between them. There are 15 residues in the CDR3. Germline CDR1 is SGHRS and CDR2 is YFSETQ.

J is TRBJ1-2 and V is TRBV4-1; 11 bases agree with TRBD1. The ends lost 1 base at V and 7 bases at J; junction bases unmatched: 5. Germline values: CDR1 MGHRA, CDR2 YSYEKL. The CDR3 consists of 15 residues. CDR3 amino acids: CASSQVGQGVGGYTF. Here the CDR3 DNA reads TGCGCCAGCAGCCAAGTGGGACAGGGGGTAGGTGGCTACACCTTC.

This chain links TRBV27 with TRBJ2-7; TRBD2 agrees at 9 bases. J was trimmed by 4 bases and V by 4 bases; bases with no gene match: 11. The CDR3 sequence is 16 residues long. Germline V gene sequence: CDR1 MNHEY, CDR2 SMNVEV (reference sequence). The CDR3 DNA follows: TGTGCCAGCAGTTCGCCCCGTTCTAGCGGGACTTACGAGCAGTACTTC. It codes for CASSSPRSSGTYEQYF.

The chain joins TRBV5-8 to TRBJ2-7; the D gene is possibly TRBD1 (6 bases). Germline loops: CDR1 SGHTS, CDR2 YDEGEE. The CDR3 runs 14 residues. Trimming cost V 7 bases and J 2 bases, with 16 bases left between them. The CDR3, as DNA: TGTGCCAGCCGAGGAAGGGGGTCAGCCTACGAGCAGTACTTC. It codes for CASRGRGSAYEQYF.

This clone is a singleton in its sample. CDR3 protein: CASSQGLAGGLEDTQYF. The CDR3 DNA sequence: TGTGCCAGCAGCCAAGGACTAGCGGGGGGGCTTGAAGATACGCAGTATTTT. The chain carries TRBV4-2 and TRBJ2-3, with 14 bases identical to TRBD2. J was trimmed by 5 bases and V by 1 base; bases with no gene match: 5. Germline assignment: CDR1 LGHNA and CDR2 YNFKEQ. The CDR3 runs 17 residues.

The chain is built from TRBV9 and TRBJ2-5; no clear D. The CDR3 is made up of 15 amino acids. Germline values: CDR1 SGDLS, CDR2 YYNGEE. V was cut by 0 bases and J by 1 base, with 10 bases left in between. The CDR3 DNA follows: TGTGCCAGCAGCGTAGATCCTCTTTCCCAAGAGACCCAGTACTTC. It encodes CASSVDPLSQETQYF.

The chain couples TRBV2 to TRBJ2-4; TRBD2 is a possible D gene (5 bases). The germline CDR1 and CDR2 sequences are SNHLY and FYNNEI. The CDR3 totals 17 residues. V was clipped by 3 bases and J by 2 bases, with 17 bases between them. The CDR3 region is CASSEDGGSGTKNIQYF. The CDR3, as DNA: TGTGCCAGCAGTGAGGACGGCGGGTCTGGGACCAAAAACATTCAGTACTTC.

This rearrangement joins TRBV5-1 to TRBJ1-4; a possible D gene is TRBD1 (5 bases). The CDR3 is made up of 14 amino acids. In germline, CDR1 is SGHRS, CDR2 YFSETQ. The V end lost 2 bases, the J end lost 8 bases, and 13 bases lay between the germline ends. Written as DNA, the CDR3 is TGCGCCAGCAGCTTTGGGCCGGGGGTCGAAAAACTGTTTTTT. It yields the protein CASSFGPGVEKLFF.

The rearrangement uses TRBV5-1 and TRBJ2-5, with 10 positions matching TRBD2. The CDR3 has 14 amino acids. The germline CDR1 and CDR2 sequences are SGHRS and YFSETQ. The V segment lost 6 bases and the J segment 1 base; nucleotides outside the gene matches: 3. This chain's CDR3 is CASKERGGQETQYF. The CDR3 nucleotides read TGCGCCAGCAAGGAGCGGGGGGGCCAAGAGACCCAGTACTTC.

The V and J genes are TRBV6-1 and TRBJ2-5; TRBD1 might be the D (5 bases). Germline-derived CDR1 and CDR2 are MNHNS and SASEGT. The CDR3 length is 18 residues. V lost 4 bases and J lost 1, with 22 bases in between. CDR3 protein: CASSGLRRGGKGQETQYF. CDR3 bases: TGTGCCAGCAGTGGGCTTAGAAGGGGTGGTAAGGGCCAAGAGACCCAGTACTTC.

The genes are TRBV6-6 and TRBJ2-5; D perhaps matches TRBD2 (5 bases). This CDR3 contains 13 residues. Trimming pared 6 bases from V and 4 bases from J, leaving 12 bases between. CDR1 and CDR2 from the germline V gene are MNHNY and SVGAGI (reference sequence). CDR3 nucleotide sequence: TGTGCCAGCAGCCCCCCCCGGGGAGAGACCCAGTACTTC. As protein: CASSPPRGETQYF.

The chain employs TRBV28 and TRBJ2-1; perhaps TRBD2 as D (5 bases). This CDR3 has 13 residues. Germline CDR1 reads MDHEN; CDR2 reads SYDVKM. Trimming took 4 bases from V and 13 from J, leaving 17 bases between them. The CDR3 reads CASSSPSLEVQFF. CDR3 in DNA: TGTGCCAGCAGTTCTCCATCCCTGGAGGTCCAGTTCTTC.

V gene TRBV29-1 combines with J gene TRBJ1-1; TRBD1 aligns across 7 bases. V shed 6 bases and J 1 base; nucleotides not matched to a gene: 5. CDR3 length equals 13 residues. Germline CDR1 is SQVTM and CDR2 is ANQGSEA. CDR3 sequence (DNA): TGCAGCGTCCGGACAGGCCGGAACACTGAAGCTTTCTTT. It is translated as CSVRTGRNTEAFF.

The chain carries TRBV21-1 and TRBJ1-5. TRBV21-1 is a recognized pseudogene. The CDR3 sequence is 17 residues long. Written as DNA, the CDR3 is TGTGCCAGCAGCGAGAATGAGATGTACCATAGCAATCAGCCCCAGCATTTT. Translating it yields CASSENEMYHSNQPQHF.

This chain joins TRBV4-1 and TRBJ2-2; 8 bases agree with TRBD1. The CDR3 totals 16 residues. Germline CDR1 is MGHRA and CDR2 is YSYEKL. V gave up 4 bases and J gave up 4 bases; unmatched junction bases: 8. The DNA of the CDR3 is TGCGCCAGCAGCCGAGACGACAGGGGACTCACCGGGGAGCTGTTTTTT. This sequence encodes CASSRDDRGLTGELFF.

The chain links TRBV10-3 to TRBJ2-1; 11 bases are shared with TRBD1. In germline, CDR1 is ENHRY, CDR2 SYGVKD. Trimming cost V 5 bases and J 5 bases; bases outside gene matches: 14. The CDR3 covers 18 residues. The CDR3 protein is CAISPGKFGDRGNNEQFF. CDR3 DNA: TGTGCCATCAGTCCTGGGAAATTTGGGGACAGGGGGAACAATGAGCAGTTCTTC.

This chain connects TRBV27 to TRBJ1-6, with TRBD1 matching over 10 bases. Germline V lookup: CDR1 MNHEY, CDR2 SMNVEV (reference sequence). This CDR3 contains 15 residues. The ends lost 6 bases at V and 7 bases at J; junction bases unmatched: 6. CDR3 bases: TGTGCCAGCAGGGGACAGGGGACCCTCAATTCACCCCTCCACTTT. It specifies CASRGQGTLNSPLHF.

The chain employs TRBV27 and TRBJ1-2, with 7 bases fitting TRBD1. Losses at the gene ends were 4 bases for V and 2 bases for J; bases not matched to a gene: 4. This CDR3 has 14 residues. The V gene's germline CDR1 is MNHEY and CDR2 SMNVEV (reference sequence). CDR3 amino acids: CASSSQGGNYGYTF. As DNA, the CDR3 is TGTGCCAGCAGTTCTCAGGGGGGGAACTATGGCTACACCTTC.

The CDR3 loop is CASSFGGLSDTQYF. The CDR3 region has the DNA TGTGCCAGCAGCTTTGGGGGCCTCTCAGATACGCAGTATTTT. The rearrangement joins TRBV11-3 to TRBJ2-3, with D possibly TRBD1 on 6 matching bases. Germline values: CDR1 SGHNT, CDR2 YENEEA. The V gene lost 3 bases and the J gene lost 4 bases, with 11 bases spanning the gap. The CDR3 has 14 amino acids.

J is TRBJ1-2 and V is TRBV19, with 9 positions matching TRBD1. Per germline, CDR1 LNHDA and CDR2 SQIVND (reference sequence). Trimming removed 6 bases from V and 9 bases from J; junction bases left unmatched: 14. The CDR3 is 15 amino acids. CDR3 coding DNA: TGTGCCAGTAGAATCACCGGGACAGGGTCTGGTCGCTACACCTTC. Translated: CASRITGTGSGRYTF.

This clone was counted a few times. The chain carries TRBV14 and TRBJ1-6; the D gene is possibly TRBD1 (5 bases). Germline V lookup: CDR1 SGHDN, CDR2 FVKESK. The CDR3 covers 16 residues. Trimming left V 0 bases short and J 9 bases short, with 15 bases between. CDR3 coding DNA: TGTGCCAGCAGCCAAGAACGGGGCACCTTTGGTTCACCCCTCCACTTT. It encodes CASSQERGTFGSPLHF. The full variable domain, completed using reference TRBV14 and TRBJ1-6, is EAGVTQFPSHSVIEKGQTVTLRCDPISGHDNLYWYRRVMGKEIKFLLHFVKESKQDESGMPNNRFLAERTGGTYSTLKVQPAELEDSGVYFCASSQERGTFGSPLHFGNGTRLTVT.

V and J are TRBV6-5 and TRBJ1-6; weak D call: TRBD1 (5 bases). Germline V gives CDR1 MNHEY, CDR2 SVGAGI. The CDR3 is 14 residues long. Trimming shortened V by 6 bases and J by 7 bases, and 13 bases separated the two germline ends. CDR3 nucleotides: TGTGCCAGCAGATATGGGACTGAGAATTCACCCCTCCACTTT. Amino acids: CASRYGTENSPLHF.

This sequence joins TRBV29-1 and TRBJ2-3; 8 bases line up with TRBD1. The CDR3 is 15 amino acids. V shed 0 bases and J 7 bases; nucleotides not matched to a gene: 9. Germline V gene sequence: CDR1 SQVTM, CDR2 ANQGSEA. CDR3 in DNA: TGCAGCGTTGAAGATCAAGGGACAGGTGCATATACGCAGTATTTT. Translating it yields CSVEDQGTGAYTQYF.

The chain uses TRBV5-5 and TRBJ1-5, with D unclear. The CDR3 is 15 amino acids. The V gene lost 6 bases and the J gene lost 3 bases, with 16 bases spanning the gap. Germline values: CDR1 SGHKS, CDR2 YYEKEE (reference sequence). CDR3 protein: CASTLGGSNNQPQHF. For the CDR3, the DNA is TGTGCCAGCACCCTGGGCGGGTCCAACAATCAGCCCCAGCATTTT.

J is TRBJ2-5 and V is TRBV7-9; either TRBD1 or TRBD2 may supply D (6 bases each). The J call may be faulty, since TRBJ2-7 better matches the DNA end. The CDR3 is 16 amino acids. CDR1 and CDR2 (germline): SEHNR, FQNEAQ (reference sequence). The CDR3 DNA reads TGTGCCAGCAGCTTAGGCCAGGGGAGGAAAGTCTACGAGCAGTACTTC. This encodes CASSLGQGRKVYEQYF.

The rearrangement uses TRBV30 and TRBJ1-6, with D possibly matching TRBD1 (6 bases). Germline CDR1 GTSNPN, CDR2 SVGIG (reference sequence). This CDR3 is 14 amino acids long. V shed 0 bases and J shed 8 bases, with 11 bases lying between them. The CDR3 sequence is CAWSVRGGHSPLHF. In DNA, the CDR3 is TGTGCCTGGAGTGTCAGGGGCGGACATTCACCCCTCCACTTT.

The rearrangement uses TRBV6-4 and TRBJ1-1; maybe TRBD1 (6 bases). Trimming took 4 bases from V and 1 from J, leaving 7 bases between them. The germline CDR1 and CDR2 sequences are MRHNA and SNTAGT. The CDR3 totals 13 residues. Written as DNA, the CDR3 is TGTGCCAGCAGTGTGGACAGGAACACTGAAGCTTTCTTT. Translation: CASSVDRNTEAFF.

This CDR3 reads CASTPEGLGVNTEAFF. The CDR3 DNA is TGTGCCAGCACCCCAGAAGGCTTGGGTGTGAACACTGAAGCTTTCTTT. J is TRBJ1-1 and V is TRBV7-8; D is undetermined. The V gene's germline CDR1 is SGHVS and CDR2 FQNEAQ. This CDR3 region has 16 residues. The V end lost 7 bases, the J end lost 0 bases, and 18 bases lay between the germline ends.

V is TRBV4-1 and J is TRBJ1-5, with a tentative D call TRBD1 (6 bases). This CDR3 is built from 15 residues. V lost 3 bases to trimming and J lost 0 bases, with 9 bases between them. Per germline, CDR1 MGHRA and CDR2 YSYEKL. CDR3 region: CASSQEGGSNQPQHF. The CDR3 coding sequence is TGCGCCAGCAGCCAGGAGGGGGGTAGCAATCAGCCCCAGCATTTT.